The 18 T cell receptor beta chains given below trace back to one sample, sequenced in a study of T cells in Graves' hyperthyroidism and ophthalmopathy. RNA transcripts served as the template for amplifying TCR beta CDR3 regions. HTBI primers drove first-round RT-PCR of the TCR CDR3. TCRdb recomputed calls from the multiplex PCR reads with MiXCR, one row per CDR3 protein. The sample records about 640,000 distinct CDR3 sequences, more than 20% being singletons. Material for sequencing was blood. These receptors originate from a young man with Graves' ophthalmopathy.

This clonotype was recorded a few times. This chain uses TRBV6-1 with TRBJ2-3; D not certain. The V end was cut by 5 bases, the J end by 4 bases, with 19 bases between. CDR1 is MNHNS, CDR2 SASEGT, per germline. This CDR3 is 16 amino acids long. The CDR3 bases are TGTGCCAGCAGTTTTTCACGCCCACTGGTACCAGATACGCAGTATTTT. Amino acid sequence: CASSFSRPLVPDTQYF.

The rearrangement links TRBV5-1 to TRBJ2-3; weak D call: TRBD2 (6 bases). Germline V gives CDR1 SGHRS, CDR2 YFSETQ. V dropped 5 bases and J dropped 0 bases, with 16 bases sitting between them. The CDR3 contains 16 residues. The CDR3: CASSNGLSASTDTQYF. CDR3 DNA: TGCGCCAGCAGTAACGGACTATCCGCTAGCACAGATACGCAGTATTTT.

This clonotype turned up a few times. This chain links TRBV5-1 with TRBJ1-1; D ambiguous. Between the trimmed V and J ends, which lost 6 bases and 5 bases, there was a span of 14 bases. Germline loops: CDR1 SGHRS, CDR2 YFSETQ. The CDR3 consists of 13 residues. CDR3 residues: CASTLLGRTEAFF. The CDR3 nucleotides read TGCGCCAGCACCCTTTTGGGTCGTACTGAAGCTTTCTTT.

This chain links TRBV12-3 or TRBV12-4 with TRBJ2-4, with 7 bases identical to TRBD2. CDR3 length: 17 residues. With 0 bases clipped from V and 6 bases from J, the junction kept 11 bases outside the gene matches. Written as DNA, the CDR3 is TGTGCCAGCAGTTTAGCCCCTCAGGGCGGGAGCGGAAACATTCAGTACTTC. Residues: CASSLAPQGGSGNIQYF.

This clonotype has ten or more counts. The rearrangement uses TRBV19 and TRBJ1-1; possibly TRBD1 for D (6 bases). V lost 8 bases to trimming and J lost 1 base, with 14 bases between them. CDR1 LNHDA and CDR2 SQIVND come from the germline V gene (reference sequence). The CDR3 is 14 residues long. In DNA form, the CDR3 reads TGTGCCAGTCGATTTCAGGGGACGAACACTGAAGCTTTCTTT. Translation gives CASRFQGTNTEAFF.

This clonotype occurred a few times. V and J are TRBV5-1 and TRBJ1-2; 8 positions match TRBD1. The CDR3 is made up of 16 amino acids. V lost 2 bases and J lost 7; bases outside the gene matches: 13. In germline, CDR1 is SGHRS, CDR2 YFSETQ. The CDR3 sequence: CASSFDSGTGAIGYTF. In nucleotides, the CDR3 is TGCGCCAGCAGCTTCGATTCCGGGACAGGAGCAATTGGCTACACCTTC.

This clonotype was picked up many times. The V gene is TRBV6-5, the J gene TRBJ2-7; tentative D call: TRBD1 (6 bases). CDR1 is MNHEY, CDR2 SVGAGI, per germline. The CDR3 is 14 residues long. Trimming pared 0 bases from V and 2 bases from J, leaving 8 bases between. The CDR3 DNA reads TGTGCCAGCAGTTACTCTGGACAGCCCTACGAGCAGTACTTC. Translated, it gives CASSYSGQPYEQYF.

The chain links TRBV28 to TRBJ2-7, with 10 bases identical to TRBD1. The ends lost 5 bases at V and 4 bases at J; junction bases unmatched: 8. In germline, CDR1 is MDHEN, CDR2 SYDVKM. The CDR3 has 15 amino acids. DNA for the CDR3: TGTGCCAGCAGTGTCGAGGGACAGGGGTCGTACGAGCAGTACTTC. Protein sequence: CASSVEGQGSYEQYF.

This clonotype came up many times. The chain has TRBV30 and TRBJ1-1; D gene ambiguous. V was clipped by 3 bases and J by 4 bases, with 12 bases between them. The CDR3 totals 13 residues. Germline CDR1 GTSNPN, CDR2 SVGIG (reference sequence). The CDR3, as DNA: TGTGCCTGGAGACCTCAGATGGGCACTGAAGCTTTCTTT. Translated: CAWRPQMGTEAFF.

The chain's CDR3 is CASSYDSFRGRTGELFF. The CDR3 nucleotides are TGTGCCAGCAGTTACGATTCGTTTAGGGGCCGAACCGGGGAGCTGTTTTTT. The chain joins TRBV6-2 or TRBV6-3 to TRBJ2-2, with D maybe TRBD1 (5 bases). This CDR3 comprises 17 residues. Trimming removed 2 bases from V and 5 bases from J, with 18 bases in between. In germline, CDR1 is MNHEY, CDR2 SVGEGT.

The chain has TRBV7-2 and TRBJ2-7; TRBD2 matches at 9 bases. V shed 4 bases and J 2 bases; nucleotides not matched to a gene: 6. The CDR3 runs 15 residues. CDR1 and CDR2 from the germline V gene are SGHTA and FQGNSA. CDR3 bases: TGTGCCAGCAGCTCGGATAGCGGGAGTCCCTACGAGCAGTACTTC. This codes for CASSSDSGSPYEQYF.

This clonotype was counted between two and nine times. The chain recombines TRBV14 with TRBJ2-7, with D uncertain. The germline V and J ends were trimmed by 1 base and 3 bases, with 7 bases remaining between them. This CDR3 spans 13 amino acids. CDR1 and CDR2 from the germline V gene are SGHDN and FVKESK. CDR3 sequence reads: CASSQAISYEQYF. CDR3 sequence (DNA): TGTGCCAGCAGCCAAGCTATCAGCTACGAGCAGTACTTC.

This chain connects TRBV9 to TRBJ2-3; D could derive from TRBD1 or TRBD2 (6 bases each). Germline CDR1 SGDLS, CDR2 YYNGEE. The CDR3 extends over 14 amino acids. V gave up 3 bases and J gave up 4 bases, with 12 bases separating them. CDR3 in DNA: TGTGCCAGCAGCGCCGAGGGGGGCCCAGATACGCAGTATTTT. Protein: CASSAEGGPDTQYF.

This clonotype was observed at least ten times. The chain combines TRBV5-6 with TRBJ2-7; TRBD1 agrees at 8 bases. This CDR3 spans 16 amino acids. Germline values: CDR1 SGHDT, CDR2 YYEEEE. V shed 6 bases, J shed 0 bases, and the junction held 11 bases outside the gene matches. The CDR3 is CASTLLGGQGSYEQYF. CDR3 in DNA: TGTGCCAGCACCCTGCTTGGAGGACAGGGCTCCTACGAGCAGTACTTC.

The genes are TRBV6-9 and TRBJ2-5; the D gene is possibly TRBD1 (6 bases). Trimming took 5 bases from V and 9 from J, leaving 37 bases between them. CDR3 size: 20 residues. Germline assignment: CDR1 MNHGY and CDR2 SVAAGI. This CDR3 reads CASSKAGGHPRDTSNGAQYF. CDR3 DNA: TGTGCCAGCAGTAAAGCCGGCGGGCACCCTCGGGACACATCCAACGGGGCCCAGTACTTC.

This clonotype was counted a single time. In DNA, the CDR3 is TGCAGTGCTAGCGGGCCGGGACTAGCGATATCCGAGCAGTACTTC. Residues: CSASGPGLAISEQYF. J is TRBJ2-7 and V is TRBV20-1, with TRBD2 matching over 10 bases. Looked up from germline, CDR1 is DFQATT and CDR2 is SNEGSKA (reference sequence). The CDR3 totals 15 residues. With 3 bases clipped from V and 6 bases from J, the junction kept 11 bases outside the gene matches.

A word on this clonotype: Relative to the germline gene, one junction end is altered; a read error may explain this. The CDR3 region has the DNA TGTGCCGGCTCACCTAGGGCCCCAGGGCGACAGAACACCATATATTTT. Translated: CAGSPRAPGRQNTIYF. The chain has TRBV18 and TRBJ1-3; possible D gene TRBD1, 5 bases. The germline gives CDR1 KGHSH, CDR2 LQKENI. This CDR3 has 16 residues.

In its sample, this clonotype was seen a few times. CDR3: CASSRSRQNTGELFF. The CDR3 DNA follows: TGTGCCAGCAGCCGCAGCCGACAAAACACCGGGGAGCTGTTTTTT. The chain has TRBV3-1 and TRBJ2-2; D gene ambiguous. In germline, CDR1 is LGHDT, CDR2 YNNKEL (reference sequence). The CDR3 is 15 amino acids. Trimming took 4 bases from V and 2 from J, leaving 11 bases between them.